A single sample is the source of the 13 T cell receptor beta chains below, sequenced in a study of glioma-infiltrating T cells after dendritic cell vaccination. Profiled with immunoSEQ multiplex PCR; TCRdb holds only in-frame clones, not every one. The top ten hold about 8.1% of the sample, which has fewer than 70,000 clones, over 65% seen once. The time point here: after dendritic cell vaccination, including at tumor progression/relapse. Material: blood, obtained after dendritic cell vaccination. These receptors all stem from a human donor with glioblastoma.

The chain joins TRBV18 to TRBJ2-5, with D uncertain. V lost 0 bases to trimming and J lost 6 bases, with 8 bases between them. This CDR3 is 13 amino acids long. In germline, CDR1 is KGHSH, CDR2 LQKENI. The CDR3 loop is CASSPPHSQTQYF. CDR3 in DNA: TGTGCCAGCTCACCACCCCACAGCCAGACCCAGTACTTC.

The rearrangement joins TRBV6-5 to TRBJ1-5; D is undetermined. V gave up 4 bases and J gave up 7 bases, with 14 bases separating them. CDR3 length: 14 residues. Per germline, CDR1 MNHEY and CDR2 SVGAGI. Here the CDR3 reads CASSSTQLRQPQHF. In DNA form, the CDR3 reads TGTGCCAGCAGTTCGACCCAGCTGAGGCAGCCCCAGCATTTT.

The chain uses TRBV10-3 and TRBJ1-3; no firm D call. The CDR3 loop spans 14 amino acids. V lost 7 bases to trimming and J lost 1 base, with 11 bases between them. Germline CDR1 ENHRY, CDR2 SYGVKD. The DNA for the CDR3 is TGTGCCATCACCGCAGATTTATCTGGAAACACCATATATTTT. Protein sequence: CAITADLSGNTIYF.

The chain joins TRBV25-1 to TRBJ2-3; TRBD1 matches 7 bases. Trimming took 3 bases from V and 6 from J; bases not matched to a gene: 12. Looked up from germline, CDR1 is MGHDK and CDR2 is SYGVNS. CDR3 size: 16 residues. CDR3 sequence: CASSDGPTGRGDTQYF. The CDR3 DNA reads as TGTGCCAGCAGTGATGGCCCGACAGGGCGCGGTGATACGCAGTATTTT.

In nucleotides, the CDR3 is TGTGCCAGCAGCTTAGAGGGCTGGACTAGCGGCTACGAGCAGTACTTC. It translates to CASSLEGWTSGYEQYF. The rearrangement uses TRBV7-8 and TRBJ2-7; 10 bases align to TRBD2. After removal of 1 base from V and 3 bases from J, the junction contained 6 bases not matched to a gene. The CDR3 runs to 16 residues. The V gene's germline CDR1 is SGHVS and CDR2 FQNEAQ.

This clone is a singleton in its sample. V is TRBV4-1 and J is TRBJ1-5; D uncertain. Germline V gene data show CDR1 as MGHRA and CDR2 as YSYEKL. The CDR3 consists of 15 residues. Trimming removed 0 bases at V and 0 bases at J, with 6 bases between. CDR3 sequence (DNA): TGCGCCAGCAGCCAAGACGTCTATAGCAATCAGCCCCAGCATTTT. It translates to CASSQDVYSNQPQHF.

The chain is built from TRBV7-3 and TRBJ1-6, with D unclear. Trimming cost V 3 bases and J 6 bases, with 12 bases left between them. The CDR3 covers 15 residues. CDR1 and CDR2 (germline): SGHTA, FQGTGA. The CDR3 sequence: CASSFGPGINSPLHF. The CDR3 DNA sequence: TGTGCCAGCAGCTTCGGCCCAGGAATTAATTCACCCCTCCACTTT.

This clone was seen only a few times. The rearrangement links TRBV6-5 to TRBJ1-1, with D uncertain. CDR1 MNHEY and CDR2 SVGAGI come from the germline V gene. The CDR3 loop spans 13 amino acids. The ends were cut back, 1 base at V and 5 bases at J, with 8 bases in the middle. The CDR3 loop reads CASSYYGRTEAFF. DNA for the CDR3: TGTGCCAGCAGTTACTATGGGAGGACTGAAGCTTTCTTT.

The CDR3 loop is CASSTDTYYGYTF. CDR3 sequence (DNA): TGTGCCAGTAGTACCGACACCTACTATGGCTACACCTTC. The J gene is TRBJ1-2, the V gene TRBV19; D ambiguous. V was shortened by 4 bases and J by 3 bases, with 9 bases between the two germline ends. This CDR3 region has 13 residues. The germline V gene encodes CDR1 LNHDA and CDR2 SQIVND (reference sequence).

This clone has only a few counts. The chain employs TRBV29-1 and TRBJ2-7, with D maybe TRBD1 (6 bases). The CDR3 loop spans 15 amino acids. Germline V gene data show CDR1 as SQVTM and CDR2 as ANQGSEA. V was trimmed by 5 bases and J by 1 base, leaving 18 bases between them. CDR3 protein: CSVTRGWGQSYEQYF. The CDR3 region has the DNA TGCAGCGTTACCCGGGGCTGGGGGCAATCCTACGAGCAGTACTTC.

The chain couples TRBV15 to TRBJ2-1; D gene uncertain. Germline V CDR1 and CDR2: LNHNV, YYDKDF (reference sequence). V was clipped by 3 bases and J by 8 bases, with 8 bases between them. The CDR3 consists of 12 residues. This CDR3 reads CATSSTVDEQFF. As DNA, the CDR3 is TGTGCCACCAGCAGCACTGTCGATGAGCAGTTCTTC.

The chain joins TRBV7-8 to TRBJ2-7; no clear D gene. The CDR3 loop spans 15 amino acids. Germline V lookup: CDR1 SGHVS, CDR2 FQNEAQ. V shed 7 bases and J shed 2 bases, with 18 bases lying between them. CDR3 DNA: TGTGCCAGCAACCCAAGCGTCGGATTCGCCTACGAGCAGTACTTC. As protein: CASNPSVGFAYEQYF.

This chain connects TRBV27 to TRBJ1-5; D uncertain. V lost 2 bases and J lost 0, with 5 bases in between. The CDR3 spans 14 residues. The germline CDR1 and CDR2 sequences are MNHEY and SMNVEV (reference sequence). CDR3 bases: TGTGCCAGCAGTTTAGGAGTTAGCAATCAGCCCCAGCATTTT. It is translated as CASSLGVSNQPQHF.